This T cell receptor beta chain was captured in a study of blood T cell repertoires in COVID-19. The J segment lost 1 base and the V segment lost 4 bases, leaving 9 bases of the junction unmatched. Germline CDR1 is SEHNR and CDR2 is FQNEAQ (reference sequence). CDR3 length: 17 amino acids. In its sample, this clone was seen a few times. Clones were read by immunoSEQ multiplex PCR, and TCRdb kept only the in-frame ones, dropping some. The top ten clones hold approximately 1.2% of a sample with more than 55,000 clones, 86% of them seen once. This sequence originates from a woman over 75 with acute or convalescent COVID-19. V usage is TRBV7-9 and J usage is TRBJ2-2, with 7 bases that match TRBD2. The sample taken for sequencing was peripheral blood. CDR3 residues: CASSSSRTSENTGELFF. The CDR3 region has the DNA TGTGCCAGCAGCTCCAGCCGAACTAGCGAGAACACCGGGGAGCTGTTTTTT.